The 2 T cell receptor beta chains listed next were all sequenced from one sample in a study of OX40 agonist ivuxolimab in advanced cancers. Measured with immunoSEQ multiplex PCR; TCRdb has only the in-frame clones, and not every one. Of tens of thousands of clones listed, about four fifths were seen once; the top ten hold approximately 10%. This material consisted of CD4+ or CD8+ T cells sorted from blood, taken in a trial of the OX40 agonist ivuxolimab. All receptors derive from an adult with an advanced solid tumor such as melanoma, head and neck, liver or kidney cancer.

CDR3 DNA: TGTGCCAGCAGCTTGGATGGGGAGGATGTTGATGAGCAGTTCTTC. Residues: CASSLDGEDVDEQFF. The chain links TRBV5-8 to TRBJ2-1; D might be TRBD2 (6 bases). With 0 bases removed from V and 8 bases from J, the gap between germline ends came to 15 bases. Germline V gene lookup returns CDR1 SGHTS and CDR2 YDEGEE. The CDR3 loop spans 15 amino acids. The full variable domain, with the rest looked up from reference TRBV5-8 and TRBJ2-1, is EAGVTQSPTHLIKTRGQQATLRCSPISGHTSVYWYQQALGLGLQFLLWYDEGEERNRGNFPPRFSGRQFPNYSSELNVNALELEDSALYLCASSLDGEDVDEQFFGPGTRLTVL.

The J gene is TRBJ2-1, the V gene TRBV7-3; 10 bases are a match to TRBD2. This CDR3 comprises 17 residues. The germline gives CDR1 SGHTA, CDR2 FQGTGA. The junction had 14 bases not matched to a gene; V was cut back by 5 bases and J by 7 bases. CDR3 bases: TGTGCCAGCAGCCCATTGGGTCGGGCTAGCGGGAGAAATGAGCAGTTCTTC. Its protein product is CASSPLGRASGRNEQFF.